Shown below are 21 T cell receptor beta chains from a single sample sequenced in a study of cytomegalovirus exposure and HLA in healthy donors. A multiplex PCR was run with 60 Vbeta primers and 13 Jbeta primers. TCRdb keeps only in-frame clones here, not all; method: immunoSEQ multiplex PCR. The data hold 150,000 to 200,000 clones, with approximately 71% observed a single time. Specimen: PBMCs. The receptors were sampled from a male donor in good health and CMV-seronegative.

The rearrangement links TRBV29-1 to TRBJ2-1, with D possibly being TRBD1 (6 bases). Germline lookup yields CDR1 SQVTM and CDR2 ANQGSEA. The V gene lost 6 bases and the J gene lost 7 bases, with 16 bases spanning the gap. The CDR3 is made up of 13 amino acids. The CDR3 is CSVSMIQGNEQFF. The DNA of the CDR3 is TGCAGCGTCAGTATGATACAGGGAAATGAGCAGTTCTTC.

V usage is TRBV18 and J usage is TRBJ2-1, with D perhaps matching TRBD2 (5 bases). V was clipped by 2 bases and J by 2 bases, with 13 bases between them. The CDR3 covers 16 residues. The germline V gene has CDR1 KGHSH and CDR2 LQKENI. CDR3 residues: CASSPTPTGTYNEQFF. The CDR3, as DNA: TGTGCCAGCTCACCAACTCCAACCGGGACCTACAATGAGCAGTTCTTC.

The sample holds a few counts of this clone. V gene TRBV7-9 combines with J gene TRBJ2-6; the match to TRBD2 covers 12 bases. Germline-derived CDR1 and CDR2 are SEHNR and FQNEAQ (reference sequence). The CDR3 has 17 amino acids. The ends lost 4 bases at V and 1 base at J; junction bases unmatched: 2. The CDR3 reads CASSYLAGGSGANVLTF. For the CDR3, the DNA is TGTGCCAGCAGCTACCTAGCGGGAGGGTCTGGGGCCAACGTCCTGACTTTC.

The rearrangement joins TRBV6-5 to TRBJ2-7; 7 nucleotides agree with TRBD1. Germline trimming cut 6 bases from V and 0 bases from J; bases unmatched to any gene: 5. The germline gives CDR1 MNHEY, CDR2 SVGAGI. The CDR3 contains 14 residues. The CDR3 DNA sequence: TGTGCCAGCAGCCGGACAGGAAACTCCTACGAGCAGTACTTC. The encoded protein is CASSRTGNSYEQYF.

CDR3 protein: CASSPRLTGGEETQYF. The CDR3 DNA reads TGCGCCAGCAGCCCTCGCTTGACAGGGGGGGAAGAGACCCAGTACTTC. The chain uses TRBV5-1 and TRBJ2-5; 9 bases agree with TRBD1. CDR1 and CDR2 (germline): SGHRS, YFSETQ. V lost 4 bases and J lost 3; bases outside the gene matches: 10. CDR3 length equals 16 residues.

The chain carries TRBV18 and TRBJ2-7; 9 bases fit TRBD1. The germline V gene has CDR1 KGHSH and CDR2 LQKENI. The CDR3 consists of 14 residues. Trimming took 2 bases from V and 6 from J; bases not matched to a gene: 5. This CDR3 reads CASSPTDRGAEQYF. The CDR3 region has the DNA TGTGCCAGCTCACCAACGGACAGGGGAGCCGAGCAGTACTTC.

This chain connects TRBV18 to TRBJ1-2; tentatively, D is TRBD1 (5 bases). The germline gives CDR1 KGHSH, CDR2 LQKENI. The CDR3 loop spans 14 amino acids. The V end was cut by 3 bases, the J end by 3 bases, with 11 bases between. The CDR3 is CASSPAGGDYGYTF. CDR3 DNA sequence: TGTGCCAGCTCACCGGCCGGGGGAGACTATGGCTACACCTTC.

The gene calls are TRBV5-1 and TRBJ2-5; TRBD1 matches at 7 bases. Germline loops: CDR1 SGHRS, CDR2 YFSETQ. The CDR3 spans 12 residues. V was pared by 4 bases and J by 5 bases, with 2 bases of the junction left unmatched. CDR3 loop: CASSLDRETQYF. The CDR3 nucleotides read TGCGCCAGCAGCCTGGACAGGGAGACCCAGTACTTC.

This rearrangement joins TRBV6-5 to TRBJ1-2, with D perhaps TRBD1 (6 bases). This CDR3 spans 15 amino acids. Germline CDR1 reads MNHEY; CDR2 reads SVGAGI. The V end lost 7 bases, the J end lost 4 bases, and 19 bases lay between the germline ends. CDR3 amino acids: CASTSGSGAAYGYTF. For the CDR3, the DNA is TGTGCCAGCACGAGCGGTTCAGGGGCCGCCTATGGCTACACCTTC.

This rearrangement joins TRBV4-1 to TRBJ1-2, with D possibly being TRBD1 (6 bases). Germline V CDR1 and CDR2: MGHRA, YSYEKL. V was trimmed by 0 bases and J by 5 bases, leaving 7 bases between them. The CDR3 has 13 residues. CDR3 DNA: TGCGCCAGCAGCCAAGAGGGGGCATATGGCTACACCTTC. Translation gives CASSQEGAYGYTF.

This chain uses TRBV4-1 with TRBJ2-1, with a tentative D call TRBD2 (5 bases). The germline V gene encodes CDR1 MGHRA and CDR2 YSYEKL. Trimming took 4 bases from V and 9 from J, leaving 10 bases between them. The CDR3 runs to 12 residues. As DNA, the CDR3 is TGCGCCAGCAGCCTAGACGCGGGTGAGCAGTTCTTC. Its translation: CASSLDAGEQFF.

This chain joins TRBV28 and TRBJ2-7; tentatively, D is TRBD2 (6 bases). In germline, CDR1 is MDHEN, CDR2 SYDVKM. CDR3 length: 13 amino acids. The V end was cut by 8 bases, the J end by 2 bases, with 13 bases between. The CDR3 region is CASAGGGAYEQYF. The CDR3 DNA reads as TGTGCCAGCGCAGGCGGCGGGGCCTACGAGCAGTACTTC.

V usage is TRBV10-1 and J usage is TRBJ2-2, with TRBD2 as a possible D gene (6 bases). Trimming removed 0 bases from V and 3 bases from J, with 29 bases in between. From germline, CDR1 is WNHNN and CDR2 SYGVQD (reference sequence). The CDR3 is 22 amino acids. In DNA, the CDR3 is TGCGCCAGCAGTGAGTCCCAAAAGAAGCAACAAAAACTAGCCGGGGACACCGGGGAGCTGTTTTTT. This translates into CASSESQKKQQKLAGDTGELFF.

This chain uses TRBV5-4 with TRBJ2-1; 7 bases fit TRBD2. CDR1 and CDR2 (germline): SGHNT, YYREEE (reference sequence). The CDR3 sequence is 16 residues long. J lost 2 bases, V lost 4 bases, and 9 bases had no gene match. CDR3 loop: CASSREREGAYNEQFF. CDR3 in DNA: TGTGCCAGCAGCAGGGAGCGGGAAGGGGCCTACAATGAGCAGTTCTTC.

The rearrangement joins TRBV9 to TRBJ2-7; TRBD2 matches 8 bases. The V gene's germline CDR1 is SGDLS and CDR2 YYNGEE. The CDR3 totals 14 residues. Germline trimming cut 4 bases from V and 5 bases from J; bases unmatched to any gene: 8. DNA for the CDR3: TGTGCCAGCAGCCCCGGGAGGGCCTCGGACGAGCAGTACTTC. Protein product: CASSPGRASDEQYF.

The chain is built from TRBV19 and TRBJ2-5, with D possibly matching TRBD1 (6 bases). V was pared by 4 bases and J by 2 bases, with 11 bases between. The CDR3 covers 14 residues. Per the germline V gene, CDR1 is LNHDA and CDR2 is SQIVND (reference sequence). The CDR3 loop reads CASSTQGLQETQYF. Written as DNA, the CDR3 is TGTGCCAGTAGTACACAGGGCCTACAAGAGACCCAGTACTTC.

The CDR3 protein is CASSLPLYEAFF. The CDR3, as DNA: TGTGCCAGCAGCTTACCCCTTTATGAAGCTTTCTTT. This chain joins TRBV7-9 and TRBJ1-1; D is uncertain. Trimming left V 2 bases short and J 7 bases short, with 8 bases between. The CDR3 totals 12 residues. CDR1 SEHNR and CDR2 FQNEAQ come from the germline V gene (reference sequence).

J is TRBJ2-7 and V is TRBV15, with TRBD1 matching 7 bases. The V gene end was trimmed by 0 bases and the J gene end by 5 bases; junction bases not matched to a gene: 7. This CDR3 region has 15 residues. The V gene's germline CDR1 is LNHNV and CDR2 YYDKDF (reference sequence). The CDR3 loop reads CATSRDRQGNHEQYF. CDR3 sequence (DNA): TGTGCCACCAGCAGAGATAGACAGGGAAACCACGAGCAGTACTTC.

V is TRBV6-1 and J is TRBJ1-2; a weak D match, TRBD1 (6 bases). The CDR3 has 13 residues. Between the trimmed V and J ends, which lost 11 bases and 3 bases, there was a span of 16 bases. Germline V CDR1 and CDR2: MNHNS, SASEGT. The CDR3 DNA reads as TGTGCCGCCGGGGGGCGCCGGGACTATGGCTACACCTTC. This codes for CAAGGRRDYGYTF.

The chain couples TRBV28 to TRBJ1-6, with 7 bases matching TRBD1. The germline V gene encodes CDR1 MDHEN and CDR2 SYDVKM. V gave up 8 bases and J gave up 8 bases; unmatched junction bases: 6. The CDR3 is made up of 13 amino acids. The CDR3 nucleotides read TGTGCCAGCGTTGACAGGGTACATTCACCCCTCCACTTT. This sequence encodes CASVDRVHSPLHF.

The chain carries TRBV7-9 and TRBJ2-7; weak D call: TRBD1 (5 bases). The germline CDR1 and CDR2 sequences are SEHNR and FQNEAQ (reference sequence). This CDR3 is built from 14 residues. V lost 6 bases, J lost 4 bases, and 16 bases lay in between. CDR3 nucleotides: TGTGCCAGCAGGGGGCCGCCACCAGAATACGAGCAGTACTTC. Translating it yields CASRGPPPEYEQYF.